This TCR beta chain was captured by sequencing in a study of T cell changes during pregnancy in multiple sclerosis (dated by TCRdb to between 2019 and 2020). Background for the entire study: The study examined how the T cell repertoire changed over the course of pregnancy in women with multiple sclerosis.

Libraries were made using the immunoSEQ multiplex PCR assay. As stored in TCRdb, this immuneACCESS dataset retains in-frame rearrangements with V and J assigned. A fraction of the clones does not appear; measured against another copy, unresolved V genes explain less than half of the discrepancy, and the remainder lacks a known reason. The sample table contains about 55,000 clones; only one count was recorded for under 95% of them. The ten largest clones add up to about 3% of the sample. Remarks on this clone: This clone's antigen is unknown. Base qualities are not recorded, but no much larger clone differs from it by a single base.

This specimen consisted of CD8+ T cells from peripheral blood mononuclear cells, obtained in the third trimester of pregnancy. The TCR sequence derives from a female donor with multiple sclerosis, enrolled in a pregnancy study.

The DNA is as follows: TGTGCCAGCAGTTTATCGTTGGACAGGGGGAACTATGGCTACACCTTC. Its translation is CASSLSLDRGNYGYTF. The chain links TRBV27 with TRBJ1-2; 10 central nucleotides agree with TRBD1. Germline trimming: 0 bases from V, 2 bases from J; junction bases outside gene matches: 3. The CDR3 goes from the cysteine to the phenylalanine over 16 residues. The kept DNA is CDR3 alone, 48 bases in frame from the first base. Via the germline V gene (reference sequence), CDR1 is MNHEY and CDR2 SMNVEV.